One and the same sample provided the 28 T cell receptor beta chains below, sequenced in a study of blood T cell repertoires in COVID-19. TCRdb's copy holds only in-frame clones and misses some; the assay was immunoSEQ multiplex PCR. The sample has over 100,000 clones, roughly three quarters seen once. The sequenced sample was peripheral blood. The receptors originated from a woman in her 70s with acute or convalescent COVID-19.

This clone has just one count. This rearrangement joins TRBV5-4 to TRBJ2-3; 15 bases align to TRBD2. This CDR3 has 18 residues. CDR1 is SGHNT and CDR2 is YYREEE in the germline V gene (reference sequence). Trimming took 2 bases from V and 4 from J; bases not matched to a gene: 8. CDR3 in DNA: TGTGCCAGCAGCTTTCCGGGACTAGCGGGAGGCGGAGCAGATACGCAGTATTTT. This codes for CASSFPGLAGGGADTQYF.

This clone was counted between two and nine times. The chain has TRBV7-9 and TRBJ2-3, with unresolved D. The CDR3 runs to 12 residues. Germline values: CDR1 SEHNR, CDR2 FQNEAQ (reference sequence). V was trimmed by 5 bases and J by 1 base, leaving 4 bases between them. The CDR3 spells CASSPGTDTQYF. The CDR3, as DNA: TGTGCCAGCAGCCCCGGCACAGATACGCAGTATTTT.

The V gene is TRBV6-5, the J gene TRBJ1-5; possible D gene TRBD1, 6 bases. V was pared by 8 bases and J by 7 bases, with 18 bases between. There are 14 residues in the CDR3. Germline V gene lookup returns CDR1 MNHEY and CDR2 SVGAGI. CDR3 nucleotides: TGTGCCAGCGCGGGGGGGCAGGGTGAGCAGCCCCAGCATTTT. Residues: CASAGGQGEQPQHF.

The chain couples TRBV7-2 to TRBJ2-2, with 8 bases identical to TRBD2. The CDR3 consists of 18 residues. Looked up from germline, CDR1 is SGHTA and CDR2 is FQGNSA. The V segment lost 1 base and the J segment 8 bases; nucleotides outside the gene matches: 15. CDR3 sequence reads: CASSLVPAGLAGLGELFF. CDR3 in DNA: TGTGCCAGCAGCTTAGTGCCCGCCGGACTAGCAGGGTTGGGGGAGCTGTTTTTT.

This clone came up a few times. J is TRBJ1-1 and V is TRBV11-3, with 7 nucleotides matching TRBD1. The CDR3 has 14 residues. CDR1 is SGHNT, CDR2 YENEEA, per germline. With 4 bases clipped from V and 0 bases from J, the junction kept 2 bases outside the gene matches. The CDR3 region is CASSSGGMNTEAFF. The CDR3 DNA reads TGTGCCAGCAGCTCAGGGGGAATGAACACTGAAGCTTTCTTT. Looking up the rest from reference TRBV11-3 and TRBJ1-1 gives the full variable domain: EAGVVQSPRYKIIEKKQPVAFWCNPISGHNTLYWYLQNLGQGPELLIRYENEEAVDDSQLPKDRFSAERLKGVDSTLKIQPAELGDSAVYLCASSSGGMNTEAFFGQGTRLTVV.

This chain uses TRBV10-3 with TRBJ2-2; 12 nucleotides line up with TRBD2. The junction had 4 bases not matched to a gene; V was cut back by 6 bases and J by 2 bases. The CDR3 covers 16 residues. Germline assignment: CDR1 ENHRY and CDR2 SYGVKD. The CDR3 sequence: CAIRGTSGRNTGELFF. CDR3 sequence (DNA): TGTGCCATCAGGGGGACTAGCGGGCGCAACACCGGGGAGCTGTTTTTT.

The CDR3 reads CASSLSGNYGYTF. The CDR3 DNA reads TGTGCCAGCAGTTTATCCGGGAACTATGGCTACACCTTC. The chain carries TRBV28 and TRBJ1-2; D gene ambiguous. From germline, CDR1 is MDHEN and CDR2 SYDVKM. V was cut by 1 base and J by 2 bases, with 5 bases left in between. This CDR3 has 13 amino acids.

The CDR3 DNA reads TGTGCCAGCAGCTACGCTACAGGGATGTCTGGCTACACCTTC. It codes for CASSYATGMSGYTF. The rearrangement links TRBV7-9 to TRBJ1-2; D is possibly TRBD1 (6 bases). Germline values: CDR1 SEHNR, CDR2 FQNEAQ (reference sequence). Trimming removed 4 bases from V and 7 bases from J, with 16 bases in between. The CDR3 spans 14 residues.

This clone occurred many times. The chain links TRBV28 to TRBJ1-6; TRBD1 is a possible D gene (6 bases). The CDR3 runs 14 residues. V dropped 5 bases and J dropped 12 bases, with 17 bases sitting between them. Germline V lookup: CDR1 MDHEN, CDR2 SYDVKM. The CDR3 bases are TGTGCCAGCAGTCAAGCAGGGGCCCTGAAACCCCTCCACTTT. It codes for CASSQAGALKPLHF.

The chain joins TRBV11-2 to TRBJ2-2, with TRBD2 matching 9 bases. The CDR3 has 17 amino acids. V gave up 5 bases and J gave up 4 bases; unmatched junction bases: 11. Germline values: CDR1 SGHAT, CDR2 FQNNGV. CDR3 region: CASSRSSGGRATGELFF. In DNA, the CDR3 is TGTGCCAGCAGCCGGTCCAGCGGGGGGAGGGCCACCGGGGAGCTGTTTTTT.

This rearrangement joins TRBV9 to TRBJ2-3; D unresolved. Germline V gene lookup returns CDR1 SGDLS and CDR2 YYNGEE. CDR3 length: 16 residues. Trimming cost V 0 bases and J 1 base, with 12 bases left between them. The CDR3 protein is CASSVGVKTRTDTQYF. CDR3 in DNA: TGTGCCAGCAGCGTAGGAGTCAAGACTCGCACAGATACGCAGTATTTT.

This clone was counted a few times. The chain is built from TRBV18 and TRBJ2-1, with D possibly matching TRBD1 (7 bases). Germline values: CDR1 KGHSH, CDR2 LQKENI. Trimming shortened V by 3 bases and J by 4 bases, and 13 bases separated the two germline ends. The CDR3 extends over 15 amino acids. The DNA of the CDR3 is TGTGCCAGCTCACCCCAGGGGGGCCATTACAATGAGCAGTTCTTC. This codes for CASSPQGGHYNEQFF.

This clone showed up just a few times. It is unclear where the CDR3 begins or ends on the DNA, so no DNA is shown, and the CDR3 is as TCRdb lists it. The chain couples TRBV6-5 to TRBJ1-2. Germline CDR1 is MNHEY and CDR2 is SVGAGI. The CDR3 length equals 12 residues, ends included. The CDR3 loop is CASSSSFDGYTF.

The CDR3 loop reads CASSLYGLNQPQHF. DNA of the CDR3: TGTGCCAGCAGCTTATATGGGCTTAATCAGCCCCAGCATTTT. This chain joins TRBV7-8 and TRBJ1-5; unclear D gene. The length of the CDR3 is 14 residues. V lost 2 bases, J lost 4 bases, and 9 bases lay in between. Germline values: CDR1 SGHVS, CDR2 FQNEAQ. The entire variable domain, with the rest obtained from reference TRBV7-8 and TRBJ1-5, is as follows: GAGVSQSPRYKVAKRGQDVALRCDPISGHVSLFWYQQALGQGPEFLTYFQNEAQLDKSGLPSDRFFAERPEGSVSTLKIQRTQQEDSAVYLCASSLYGLNQPQHFGDGTRLSIL.

The chain combines TRBV6-5 with TRBJ2-1, with 7 bases identical to TRBD2. CDR1 and CDR2 from the germline V gene are MNHEY and SVGAGI. With 11 bases clipped from V and 0 bases from J, the junction kept 4 bases outside the gene matches. The CDR3 is made up of 13 amino acids. The CDR3 nucleotides are TGTGCCTCACGGGAGGACTCCTACAATGAGCAGTTCTTC. Translated: CASREDSYNEQFF.

This clone was picked up a small number of times. The V call is TRBV12-3 or TRBV12-4, the J call TRBJ1-3; D is ambiguous. Trimming pared 4 bases from V and 7 bases from J, leaving 8 bases between. The CDR3 loop spans 12 amino acids. The CDR3 sequence is CASSSQWNTIYF. The CDR3 DNA reads as TGTGCCAGCAGTTCTCAGTGGAACACCATATATTTT.

V is TRBV29-1 and J is TRBJ1-4, with a tentative D call TRBD1 (5 bases). Trimming stripped 3 bases from V and 3 bases from J, with 11 bases between. The germline gives CDR1 SQVTM, CDR2 ANQGSEA. This CDR3 region has 14 residues. The DNA for the CDR3 is TGCAGCGTTGACCCCGGGGGGGCTAATGAAAAACTGTTTTTT. Translated, it gives CSVDPGGANEKLFF. Together with reference TRBV29-1 and TRBJ1-4, the CDR3 gives the full variable domain: SAVISQKPSRDICQRGTSLTIQCQVDSQVTMMFWYRQQPGQSLTLIATANQGSEATYESGFVIDKFPISRPNLTFSTLTVSNMSPEDSSIYLCSVDPGGANEKLFFGSGTQLSVL.

The V and J genes are TRBV5-8 and TRBJ2-5; 7 nucleotides line up with TRBD1. Germline-derived CDR1 and CDR2 are SGHTS and YDEGEE. V was clipped by 1 base and J by 2 bases; unmatched bases: 8. The CDR3 is 16 amino acids. The CDR3 nucleotides read TGTGCCAGCAGCTTGTATCCCAGGGGGTCACAAGAGACCCAGTACTTC. Translated, it gives CASSLYPRGSQETQYF.

Here the CDR3 reads CASSVHGTGGGEQYF. The CDR3 DNA sequence: TGTGCCAGCAGCGTACACGGGACAGGGGGCGGCGAGCAGTACTTC. The genes are TRBV6-2 or TRBV6-3 and TRBJ2-7, with TRBD1 identical over 12 bases. Germline CDR1 is MNHEY and CDR2 is SVGEGT. The CDR3 has 15 amino acids. Unmatched junction bases numbered 9, after V lost 6 bases and J lost 6 bases.

In its sample, this clone was seen a few times. The J gene is TRBJ1-3, the V gene TRBV9; TRBD1 matches at 7 bases. Germline CDR1 is SGDLS and CDR2 is YYNGEE. Germline trimming cut 3 bases from V and 2 bases from J; bases unmatched to any gene: 5. This CDR3 has 15 amino acids. CDR3 nucleotides: TGTGCCAGCAGCGGGGACAGTGGGGCTGGAAACACCATATATTTT. Its protein is CASSGDSGAGNTIYF.

This clone has a handful of counts. The chain combines TRBV24-1 with TRBJ1-2, with 8 bases identical to TRBD1. CDR1 KGHDR and CDR2 SFDVKD come from the germline V gene. Losses at the gene ends were 2 bases for V and 5 bases for J; bases not matched to a gene: 9. The CDR3 is made up of 16 amino acids. CDR3 nucleotide sequence: TGTGCCACCAGTGATTCAGCGGACAGGGTAATGTATGGCTACACCTTC. Its protein product is CATSDSADRVMYGYTF.

The chain carries TRBV18 and TRBJ1-3; 7 nucleotides match TRBD1. Germline lookup yields CDR1 KGHSH and CDR2 LQKENI. V lost 1 base and J lost 2; bases outside the gene matches: 5. The CDR3 contains 16 residues. CDR3 region: CASSPLSTGAGNTIYF. The CDR3 DNA reads TGTGCCAGCTCACCACTAAGTACAGGGGCTGGAAACACCATATATTTT.

V and J are TRBV5-4 and TRBJ2-2; D may be TRBD1 (5 bases). Germline-derived CDR1 and CDR2 are SGHNT and YYREEE (reference sequence). Trimming took 0 bases from V and 6 from J, leaving 12 bases between them. The CDR3 runs 15 residues. In nucleotides, the CDR3 is TGTGCCAGCAGCTTGGGGGCGGTGGGGCCCGGGGAGCTGTTTTTT. Protein product: CASSLGAVGPGELFF.

CDR3 bases: TGTGCCAGCAGTTACTCGAACGAGGCGATCATTGGTGGCTACACCTTC. Its protein product is CASSYSNEAIIGGYTF. J is TRBJ1-2 and V is TRBV6-5; no definite D call. The CDR3 has 16 amino acids. Germline V gene lookup returns CDR1 MNHEY and CDR2 SVGAGI. V lost 0 bases and J 7 bases, leaving 18 bases between the germline ends.

The rearrangement links TRBV14 to TRBJ1-6, with D hard to call. Per the germline V gene, CDR1 is SGHDN and CDR2 is FVKESK. The CDR3 spans 15 residues. V was cut by 4 bases and J by 0 bases, with 7 bases left in between. CDR3 nucleotide sequence: TGTGCCAGCAGCCTCTCGAGCTCCTATAATTCACCCCTCCACTTT. This gives the protein CASSLSSSYNSPLHF.

The chain links TRBV4-2 to TRBJ1-1, with 9 bases matching TRBD1. CDR1 and CDR2 (germline): LGHNA, YNFKEQ. The CDR3 runs 15 residues. V shed 1 base, J shed 4 bases, and the junction held 4 bases outside the gene matches. The CDR3 here is CASSQVLDRGTEAFF. The DNA of the CDR3 is TGTGCCAGCAGCCAAGTTTTGGACAGGGGCACTGAAGCTTTCTTT.

The chain carries TRBV5-1 and TRBJ1-3; D is unresolved. V shed 0 bases and J shed 3 bases, with 4 bases lying between them. Per the germline V gene, CDR1 is SGHRS and CDR2 is YFSETQ. This CDR3 has 13 residues. Here the CDR3 reads CASSLAVGNTIYF. DNA of the CDR3: TGCGCCAGCAGCTTGGCCGTTGGAAACACCATATATTTT.

This clone appeared a single time. The CDR3 protein is CASSLRVYEQYF. The CDR3 DNA is TGTGCCAGCAGCTTGAGAGTTTACGAGCAGTACTTC. The J gene is TRBJ2-7, the V gene TRBV5-6; no clear D gene. The CDR3 is 12 amino acids. Trimming shortened V by 1 base and J by 4 bases, and 6 bases separated the two germline ends. Germline V gene data show CDR1 as SGHDT and CDR2 as YYEEEE.